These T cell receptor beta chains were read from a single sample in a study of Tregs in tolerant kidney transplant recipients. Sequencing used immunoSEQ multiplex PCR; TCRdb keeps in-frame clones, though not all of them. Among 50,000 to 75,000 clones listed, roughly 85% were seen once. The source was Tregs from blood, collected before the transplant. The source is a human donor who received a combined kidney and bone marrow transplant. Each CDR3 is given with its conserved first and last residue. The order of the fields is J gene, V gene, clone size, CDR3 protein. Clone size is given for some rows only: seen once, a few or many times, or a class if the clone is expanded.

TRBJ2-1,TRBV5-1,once,CASSLDGRYNEQFF
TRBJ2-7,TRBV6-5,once,CASRGGSGAYEQYF
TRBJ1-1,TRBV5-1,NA,CASSFEGRGTEAFF
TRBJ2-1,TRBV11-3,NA,CASSLVTGLSSYNEQFF
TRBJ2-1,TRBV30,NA,CAWSVGYEQFF
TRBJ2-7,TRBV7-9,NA,CASSSVFGQGPPYEQYF
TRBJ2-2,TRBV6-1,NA,CASSKRGDTGELFF
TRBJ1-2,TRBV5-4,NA,CASSSTGNYGYTF
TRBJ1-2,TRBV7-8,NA,CASSLFPRGVWDGYTF
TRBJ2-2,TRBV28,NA,CASSPPGAYTGELFF
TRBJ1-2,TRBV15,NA,CATSRVVPGQGPHYGYTF